This T cell receptor (beta chain) was retrieved from a study of T cells after yellow fever vaccination. The overall study: With SMART-Seq v4 Ultra Low Input, the fractions containing low cell numbers were prepared.

Whole-study results and caveats: Abundant contaminating clonotypes from the bulk population could appear in FACS-sorted repertoires. Weaker, the secondary response had a peak occurring faster, on day 5 versus 15.

Deletions cut 6 bases from V and 2 bases from J, with 14 bases between. The CDR3 length is 14 residues. CDR1 is SGHNT, CDR2 YYREEE, per germline (reference sequence). This clonotype has more than one count but fewer than ten. As yet, its antigen is unknown. TCRdb called the 5' RACE reads again in MiXCR, with one record for every CDR3 protein. The data hold 90,000 to 150,000 distinct CDR3 sequences, with around 7.2% observed a single time. The sequence derives from a man between 18 and 29 years old who received the YFV17D yellow fever vaccine. The J gene is TRBJ1-2, the V gene TRBV5-4; tentative D call: TRBD1 (6 bases). The specimen was CD4+ T cells sorted from PBMCs, collected approximately 47 days after the first yellow fever vaccination. The CDR3 region has the DNA TGTGCCAGCAACCGATTGGGGGGCAACTATGGCTACACCTTC. As protein: CASNRLGGNYGYTF.